Following are 9 T cell receptor beta chains from one sample sequenced in a study of human T cells and chemical hapten exposure. Time point here: patch test 1, 2 weeks after DPC sensitization. Treatment of the sample: therapeutic diphenylcyclopropenone sensitization with weekly scalp DPC. TCRdb called the RACE reads again in MiXCR, with one record for every CDR3 protein. Here the sample spans fewer than 95,000 distinct CDR3 sequences, approximately 10% being singletons. The sequenced sample was whole blood, obtained in connection with sensitization to the hapten diphenylcyclopropenone (DPC). The receptors here all came from a man aged 40-55 years with alopecia areata. Some clones in this sample may be carry-over from other donors' samples.

This chain links TRBV12-3 or TRBV12-4 with TRBJ2-2; 9 bases are a match to TRBD1. The CDR3 runs 15 residues. J gave up 3 bases and V 5 bases, and 4 bases lay outside the gene matches. The CDR3: CASSNRGRDTGELFF. In DNA, the CDR3 is TGTGCCAGCAGTAACAGGGGGCGCGACACCGGGGAGCTGTTTTTT.

The chain combines TRBV4-2 with TRBJ2-7; no clear D. V lost 0 bases, J lost 7 bases, and 10 bases lay in between. The length of the CDR3 is 13 residues. From germline, CDR1 is LGHNA and CDR2 YNFKEQ. CDR3 bases: TGTGCCAGCAGCCAAGATCTAGTAGGAGAGCAGTACTTC. This gives the protein CASSQDLVGEQYF.

This rearrangement joins TRBV6-5 to TRBJ2-7; D is unclear. The CDR3 spans 15 residues. The germline V and J ends were trimmed by 6 bases and 2 bases, with 17 bases remaining between them. Germline values: CDR1 MNHEY, CDR2 SVGAGI. CDR3 residues: CASSYVLGGAYEQYF. Written as DNA, the CDR3 is TGTGCCAGCAGCTACGTCCTTGGCGGAGCCTACGAGCAGTACTTC.

This clonotype was seen only a few times. V gene TRBV5-1 combines with J gene TRBJ2-3, with 13 bases aligning to TRBD2. Germline loops: CDR1 SGHRS, CDR2 YFSETQ. The V gene end was trimmed by 4 bases and the J gene end by 2 bases; junction bases not matched to a gene: 4. The CDR3 spans 16 residues. CDR3 region: CASSATSGRATDTQYF. In DNA, the CDR3 is TGCGCCAGCAGCGCCACTAGCGGGAGGGCCACAGATACGCAGTATTTT.

This clonotype was found many times. The gene calls are TRBV18 and TRBJ2-3; 7 bases fit TRBD2. V dropped 2 bases and J dropped 1; count of bases not matched to a gene: 12. Per the germline V gene, CDR1 is KGHSH and CDR2 is LQKENI. CDR3 size: 18 residues. The CDR3 bases are TGTGCCAGCTCACCAGAGAGTTCGGCGGGAGTAGGCACAGATACGCAGTATTTT. This translates into CASSPESSAGVGTDTQYF.

This clonotype was detected a few times. This chain links TRBV28 with TRBJ2-2; no clear D gene. The length of the CDR3 is 13 residues. V gave up 6 bases and J gave up 6 bases, with 11 bases separating them. In germline, CDR1 is MDHEN, CDR2 SYDVKM. CDR3 in DNA: TGTGCCAGCAGCGCCGGTAGCTCCGGGGAGCTGTTTTTT. As protein: CASSAGSSGELFF.

The chain has TRBV27 and TRBJ1-6; a weak D match, TRBD1 (5 bases). Per the germline V gene, CDR1 is MNHEY and CDR2 is SMNVEV (reference sequence). The CDR3 extends over 16 amino acids. Trimming shortened V by 0 bases and J by 3 bases, and 9 bases separated the two germline ends. CDR3 loop: CASSLSKGSYNSPLHF. The CDR3 DNA is TGTGCCAGCAGTTTATCTAAGGGGAGCTATAATTCACCCCTCCACTTT.

This chain connects TRBV6-6 to TRBJ2-1, with TRBD2 matching over 7 bases. There are 14 residues in the CDR3. CDR1 is MNHNY and CDR2 is SVGAGI in the germline V gene (reference sequence). The trim removed 9 bases at V and 0 bases at J, leaving 5 bases unmatched. In DNA form, the CDR3 reads TGTGCCAGTCGGAGGGAGGGCTCCTACAATGAGCAGTTCTTC. This gives the protein CASRREGSYNEQFF.

Regarding this clonotype: A single base separates this from a much larger clone, so it may be a read error. The chain is built from TRBV7-9 and TRBJ1-4; no clear D gene. The length of the CDR3 is 17 residues. Looked up from germline, CDR1 is SEHNR and CDR2 is FQNEAQ (reference sequence). CDR3 loop: CASSPSPVRRTNERLFF. The CDR3 DNA reads TGTGCCAGCAGCCCGAGCCCCGTCAGAAGAACAAATGAAAGACTGTTTTTT.